These T cell receptor beta chains were read from a single sample in a study of spatial heterogeneity in lung cancer. A single record per CDR3 protein comes from TCRdb applying MiXCR to the 5' RACE reads. Among around 66,000 distinct CDR3 sequences listed, about 6.3% were seen once. The sample consisted of PBMCs, taken at surgery. The receptors come from a female donor with early-stage non-small cell lung cancer. CDR3s include the opening cysteine and the closing phenylalanine or tryptophan. D genes are given only for firm matches. The listing skips clone size in some rows; elsewhere it reads once, few, many or a size class.

j_call | v_call | d_call | clone_size | cdr3_aa | cdr3_nt
TRBJ2-3 | TRBV6-5 | . | many | CASRLTGVSTDTQYF | TGTGCCAGCAGGCTGACAGGAGTTAGCACAGATACGCAGTATTTT
TRBJ2-3 | TRBV20-1 | . | many | CSALTRATDTQYF | TGCAGTGCCTTGACTAGGGCCACAGATACGCAGTATTTT
TRBJ1-1 | TRBV6-1 | . | many | CASGRGQNTEAFF | TGTGCCAGCGGGCGGGGGCAGAACACTGAAGCTTTCTTT
TRBJ1-2 | TRBV20-1 | . | many | CSARSPGASFGYTF | TGCAGTGCAAGATCCCCGGGGGCATCGTTTGGCTACACCTTC
TRBJ2-1 | TRBV27 | TRBD2 | few | CASSPLRGGLQNEQFF | TGTGCCAGCAGCCCCCTGCGGGGGGGGCTTCAGAATGAGCAGTTCTTC
TRBJ2-4 | TRBV20-1 | TRBD2 | many | CSARPGHSGGDIQYF | TGCAGTGCTAGGCCGGGGCATAGCGGGGGGGACATTCAGTACTTC
TRBJ2-6 | TRBV6-1 | TRBD1 | . | CAEGAATGANVLTF | TGTGCCGAGGGGGCAGCAACTGGGGCCAACGTCCTGACTTTC
TRBJ2-1 | TRBV3-1 | . | many | CASSPFPNEQFF | TGTGCCAGCAGCCCCTTTCCCAATGAGCAGTTCTTC
TRBJ2-7 | TRBV5-6 | . | many | CASSLAYEQYF | TGTGCCAGCAGCTTGGCCTACGAGCAGTACTTC
TRBJ1-5 | TRBV7-2 | . | many | CASSLGGYQPQHF | TGTGCCAGCAGCTTGGGAGGGTACCAGCCCCAGCATTTT
TRBJ2-7 | TRBV11-3 | TRBD2 | many | CASSYPSGRALYEQYF | TGTGCCAGCAGCTACCCTAGCGGGAGGGCCCTCTACGAGCAGTACTTC
TRBJ2-1 | TRBV20-1 | . | many | CSASSLAGRDEQFF | TGCAGTGCTAGTAGCCTGGCGGGGCGGGATGAGCAGTTCTTC
TRBJ2-3 | TRBV19 | . | many | CASSIERTQYF | TGTGCCAGTAGTATAGAAAGGACGCAGTATTTT
TRBJ1-4 | TRBV19 | . | few | CASSISFVHEKLFF | TGTGCCAGTAGCATCAGTTTTGTTCATGAAAAACTGTTTTTT
TRBJ2-3 | TRBV5-6 | TRBD1 | many | CASSPVTGFSTDTQYF | TGTGCCAGCAGCCCGGTGACAGGGTTTAGCACAGATACGCAGTATTTT
TRBJ2-2 | TRBV7-9 | . | many | CASSLVSRSNTGELFF | TGTGCCAGCAGCTTAGTCTCGCGCTCGAACACCGGGGAGCTGTTTTTT